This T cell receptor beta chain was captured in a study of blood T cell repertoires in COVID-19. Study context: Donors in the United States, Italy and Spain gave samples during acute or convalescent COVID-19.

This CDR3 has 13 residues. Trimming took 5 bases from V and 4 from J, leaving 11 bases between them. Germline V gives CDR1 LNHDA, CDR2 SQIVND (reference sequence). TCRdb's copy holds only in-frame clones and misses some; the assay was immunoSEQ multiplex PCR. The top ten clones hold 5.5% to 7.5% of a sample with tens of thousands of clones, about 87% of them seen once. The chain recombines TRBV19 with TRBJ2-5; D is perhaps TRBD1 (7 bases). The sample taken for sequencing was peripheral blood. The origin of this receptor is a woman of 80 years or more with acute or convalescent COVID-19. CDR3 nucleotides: TGTGCCAGTAGTGCGGGACAGATAGAGACCCAGTACTTC. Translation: CASSAGQIETQYF.